This T cell receptor (beta chain) is from a study of regulatory and conventional T cells in RAG deficiency. Sequencing was performed with immunoSEQ multiplex PCR; in TCRdb, only in-frame clones are kept and a portion is missing. The sample consists of about 46,000 clones, about 87% of them appearing once. Study results and limitations: Omenn patients showed >85% Treg-Tconv overlap and shorter CDR3 lengths. Control T-cell subsets had markedly higher Shannon entropy and lower Simpson indices than RAG-deficient patients.

On this clone itself: As yet, its antigen is unknown. The same CDR3 can be traced to other DNA sequences in this sample.

Conventional CD4+ T cells were sorted from blood as CD25-low CD127-high cells. This sample also belongs to another study, concerning regulatory T cells. As that study records: Amplification used 52 TRBV primers and 13 TRBJ primers.

The sequencing input was CD4+ effector T cells sorted from blood. The source is a human donor in good health.

The CDR3 here is CASSIVRRNSNQPQHF. The DNA for the CDR3 is TGTGCCAGTAGTATAGTGCGACGGAATAGCAATCAGCCCCAGCATTTT. The V call is TRBV19, the J call TRBJ1-5; D unclear. Germline CDR1 LNHDA, CDR2 SQIVND (reference sequence). The CDR3 covers 16 residues. The ends were cut back, 1 base at V and 0 bases at J, with 10 bases in the middle.